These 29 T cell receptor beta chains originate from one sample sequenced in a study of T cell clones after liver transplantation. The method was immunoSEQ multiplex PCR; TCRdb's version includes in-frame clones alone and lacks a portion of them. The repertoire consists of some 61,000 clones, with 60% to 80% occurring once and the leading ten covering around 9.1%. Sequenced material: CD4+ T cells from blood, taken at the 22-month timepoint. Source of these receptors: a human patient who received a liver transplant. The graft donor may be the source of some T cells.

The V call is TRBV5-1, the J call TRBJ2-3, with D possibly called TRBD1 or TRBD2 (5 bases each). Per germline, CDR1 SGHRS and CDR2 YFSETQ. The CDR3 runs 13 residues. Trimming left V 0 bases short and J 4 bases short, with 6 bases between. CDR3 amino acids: CASSLGGPDTQYF. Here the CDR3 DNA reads TGCGCCAGCAGCTTGGGGGGACCAGATACGCAGTATTTT. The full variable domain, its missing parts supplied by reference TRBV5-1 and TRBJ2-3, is KAGVTQTPRYLIKTRGQQVTLSCSPISGHRSVSWYQQTPGQGLQFLFEYFSETQRNKGNFPGRFSGRQFSNSRSEMNVSTLELGDSALYLCASSLGGPDTQYFGPGTRLTVL.

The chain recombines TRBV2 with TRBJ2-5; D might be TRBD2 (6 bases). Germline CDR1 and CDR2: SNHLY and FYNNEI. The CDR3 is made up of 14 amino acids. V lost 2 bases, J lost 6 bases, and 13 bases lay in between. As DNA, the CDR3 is TGTGCCAGCAGTGAACAACTAGCAGGGCAGACCCAGTACTTC. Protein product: CASSEQLAGQTQYF.

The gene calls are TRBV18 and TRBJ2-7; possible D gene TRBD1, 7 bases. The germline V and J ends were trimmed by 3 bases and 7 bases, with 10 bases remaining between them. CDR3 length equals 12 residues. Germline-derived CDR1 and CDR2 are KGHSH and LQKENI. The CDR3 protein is CASSPTGREQYF. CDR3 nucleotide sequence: TGTGCCAGCTCACCGACAGGGAGGGAGCAGTACTTC.

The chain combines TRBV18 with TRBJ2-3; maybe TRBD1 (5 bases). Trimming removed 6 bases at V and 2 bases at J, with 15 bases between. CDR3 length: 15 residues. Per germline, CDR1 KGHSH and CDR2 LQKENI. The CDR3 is CASSPDSQVTDTQYF. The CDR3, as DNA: TGTGCCAGCTCCCCCGACAGCCAAGTCACAGATACGCAGTATTTT. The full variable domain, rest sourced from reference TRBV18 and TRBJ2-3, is NAGVMQNPRHLVRRRGQEARLRCSPMKGHSHVYWYRQLPEEGLKFMVYLQKENIIDESGMPKERFSAEFPKEGPSILRIQQVVRGDSAAYFCASSPDSQVTDTQYFGPGTRLTVL.

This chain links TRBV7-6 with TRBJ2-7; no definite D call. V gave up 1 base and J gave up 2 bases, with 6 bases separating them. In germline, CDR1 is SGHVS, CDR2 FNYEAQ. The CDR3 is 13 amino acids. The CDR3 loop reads CASSLVVAYEQYF. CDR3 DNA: TGTGCCAGCAGCTTAGTGGTCGCCTACGAGCAGTACTTC. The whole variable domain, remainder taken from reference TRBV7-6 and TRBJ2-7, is GAGVSQSPRYKVTKRGQDVALRCDPISGHVSLYWYRQALGQGPEFLTYFNYEAQQDKSGLPNDRFSAERPEGSISTLTIQRTEQRDSAMYRCASSLVVAYEQYFGPGTRLTVT.

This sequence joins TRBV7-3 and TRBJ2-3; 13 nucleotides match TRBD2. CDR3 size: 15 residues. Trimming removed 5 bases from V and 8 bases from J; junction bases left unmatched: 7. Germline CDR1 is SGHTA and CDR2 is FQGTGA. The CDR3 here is CASSQLAGGHGTQYF. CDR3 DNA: TGTGCCAGCAGCCAACTAGCGGGGGGGCATGGTACGCAGTATTTT.

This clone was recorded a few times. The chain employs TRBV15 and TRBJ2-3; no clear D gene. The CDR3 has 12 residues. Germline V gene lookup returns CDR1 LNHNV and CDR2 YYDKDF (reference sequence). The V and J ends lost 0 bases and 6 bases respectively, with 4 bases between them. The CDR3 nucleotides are TGTGCCACCAGCAGAGATGTGGATACGCAGTATTTT. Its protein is CATSRDVDTQYF.

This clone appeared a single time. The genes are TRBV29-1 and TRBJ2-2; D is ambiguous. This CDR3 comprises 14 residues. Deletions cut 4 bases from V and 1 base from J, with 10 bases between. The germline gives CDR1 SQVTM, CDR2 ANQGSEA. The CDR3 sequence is CSVATPENTGELFF. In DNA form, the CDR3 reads TGCAGCGTTGCAACACCAGAGAACACCGGGGAGCTGTTTTTT.

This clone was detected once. The CDR3 DNA sequence: TGTGCCAGCAGCCCCGGGGGGCCCAGCACAGATACGCAGTATTTT. Translating gives CASSPGGPSTDTQYF. V gene TRBV7-6 combines with J gene TRBJ2-3; perhaps TRBD2 as D (7 bases). CDR3 size: 15 residues. Germline V gene data show CDR1 as SGHVS and CDR2 as FNYEAQ. The V gene lost 5 bases and the J gene lost 0 bases, with 12 bases spanning the gap.

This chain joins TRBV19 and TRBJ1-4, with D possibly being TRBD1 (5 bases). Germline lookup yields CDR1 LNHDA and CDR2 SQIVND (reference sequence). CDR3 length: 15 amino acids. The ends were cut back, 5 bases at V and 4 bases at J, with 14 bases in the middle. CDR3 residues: CASSSSGTDNEKLFF. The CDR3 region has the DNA TGTGCCAGTAGTTCCTCCGGGACGGATAATGAAAAACTGTTTTTT.

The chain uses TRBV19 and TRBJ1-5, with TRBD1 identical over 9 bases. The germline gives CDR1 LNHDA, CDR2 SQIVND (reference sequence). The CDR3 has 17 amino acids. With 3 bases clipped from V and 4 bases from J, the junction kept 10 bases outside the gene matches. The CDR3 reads CASSIGREQGANQPQHF. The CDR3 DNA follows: TGTGCCAGTAGTATCGGTCGGGAACAGGGGGCGAATCAGCCCCAGCATTTT.

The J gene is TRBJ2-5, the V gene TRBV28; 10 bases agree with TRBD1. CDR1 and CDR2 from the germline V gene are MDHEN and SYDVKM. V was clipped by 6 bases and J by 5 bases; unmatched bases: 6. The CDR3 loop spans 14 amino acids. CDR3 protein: CASSDRGRAETQYF. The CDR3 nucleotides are TGTGCCAGCAGCGACAGGGGGCGGGCGGAGACCCAGTACTTC.

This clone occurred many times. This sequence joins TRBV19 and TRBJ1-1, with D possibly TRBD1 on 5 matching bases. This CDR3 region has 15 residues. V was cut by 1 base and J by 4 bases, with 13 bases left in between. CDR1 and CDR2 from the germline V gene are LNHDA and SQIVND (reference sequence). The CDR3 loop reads CASSIGSAGSTEAFF. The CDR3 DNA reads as TGTGCCAGTAGTATAGGGTCAGCAGGGAGCACTGAAGCTTTCTTT.

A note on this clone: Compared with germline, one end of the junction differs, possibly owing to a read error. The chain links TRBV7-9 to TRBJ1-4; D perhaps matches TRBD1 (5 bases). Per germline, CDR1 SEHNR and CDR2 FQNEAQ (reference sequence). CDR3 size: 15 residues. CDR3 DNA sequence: TGTGCCAGCAGCTGGGGGGACTTAACTTATGAAAAACTGTTTTTT. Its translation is CASSWGDLTYEKLFF.

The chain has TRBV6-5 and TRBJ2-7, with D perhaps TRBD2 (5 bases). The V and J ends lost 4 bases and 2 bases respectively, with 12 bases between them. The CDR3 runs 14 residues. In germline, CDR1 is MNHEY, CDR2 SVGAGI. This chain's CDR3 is CASSSLDATYEQYF. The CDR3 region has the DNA TGTGCCAGCAGTTCACTAGACGCGACCTACGAGCAGTACTTC.

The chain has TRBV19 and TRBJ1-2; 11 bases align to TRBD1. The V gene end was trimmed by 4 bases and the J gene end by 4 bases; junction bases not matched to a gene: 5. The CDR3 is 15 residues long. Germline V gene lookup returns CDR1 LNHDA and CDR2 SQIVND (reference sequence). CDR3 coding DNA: TGTGCCAGTAGTACCGAGGGACAGGGGGGCTATGGCTACACCTTC. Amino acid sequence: CASSTEGQGGYGYTF.

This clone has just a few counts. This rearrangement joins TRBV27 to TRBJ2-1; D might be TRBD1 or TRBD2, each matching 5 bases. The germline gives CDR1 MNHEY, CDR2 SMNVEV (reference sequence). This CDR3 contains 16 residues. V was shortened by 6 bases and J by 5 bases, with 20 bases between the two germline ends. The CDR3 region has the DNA TGTGCCAGCAGGGGACGCGTGGAGACGGGTAACAATGAGCAGTTCTTC. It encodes CASRGRVETGNNEQFF.

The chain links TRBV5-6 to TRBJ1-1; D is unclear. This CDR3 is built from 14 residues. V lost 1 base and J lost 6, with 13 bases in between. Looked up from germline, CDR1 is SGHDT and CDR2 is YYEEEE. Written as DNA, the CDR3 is TGTGCCAGCAGCTTGACAGTCCCGGCGGCTGAAGCTTTCTTT. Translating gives CASSLTVPAAEAFF.

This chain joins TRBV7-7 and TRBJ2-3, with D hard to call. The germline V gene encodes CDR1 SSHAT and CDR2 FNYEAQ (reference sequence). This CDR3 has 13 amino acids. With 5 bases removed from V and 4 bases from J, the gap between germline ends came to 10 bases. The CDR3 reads CASSTSGSDTQYF. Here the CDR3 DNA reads TGTGCCAGCAGCACAAGTGGCTCAGATACGCAGTATTTT.

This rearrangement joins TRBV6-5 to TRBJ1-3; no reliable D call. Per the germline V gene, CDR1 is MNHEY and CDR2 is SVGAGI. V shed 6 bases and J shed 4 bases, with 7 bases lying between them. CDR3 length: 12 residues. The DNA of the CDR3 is TGTGCCAGCAGATCACAAGGAAACACCATATATTTT. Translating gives CASRSQGNTIYF.

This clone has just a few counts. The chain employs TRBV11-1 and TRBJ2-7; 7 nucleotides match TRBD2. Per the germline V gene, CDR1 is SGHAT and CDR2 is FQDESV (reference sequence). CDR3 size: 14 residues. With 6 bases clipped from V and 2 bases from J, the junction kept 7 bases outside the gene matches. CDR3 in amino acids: CASSSGRAAYEQYF. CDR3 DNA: TGTGCCAGCAGTTCGGGGAGGGCGGCCTACGAGCAGTACTTC.

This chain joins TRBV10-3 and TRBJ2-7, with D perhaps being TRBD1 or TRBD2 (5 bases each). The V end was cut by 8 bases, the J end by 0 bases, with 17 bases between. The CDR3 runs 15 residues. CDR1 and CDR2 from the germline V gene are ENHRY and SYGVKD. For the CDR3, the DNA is TGTGCCATCTCCGAGGGGCAGATTAGCTCCTACGAGCAGTACTTC. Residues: CAISEGQISSYEQYF.

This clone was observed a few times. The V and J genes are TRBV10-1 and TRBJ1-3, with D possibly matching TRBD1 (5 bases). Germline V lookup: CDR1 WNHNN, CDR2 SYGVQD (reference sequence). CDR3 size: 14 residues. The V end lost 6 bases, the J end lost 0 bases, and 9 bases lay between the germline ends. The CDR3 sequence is CASRYRSSGNTIYF. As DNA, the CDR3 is TGCGCCAGCAGGTACAGGAGCTCTGGAAACACCATATATTTT.

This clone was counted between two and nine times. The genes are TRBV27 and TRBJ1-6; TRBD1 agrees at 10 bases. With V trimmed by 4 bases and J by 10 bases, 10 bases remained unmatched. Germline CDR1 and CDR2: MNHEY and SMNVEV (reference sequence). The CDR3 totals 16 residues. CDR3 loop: CASSSTTGGFRSPLHF. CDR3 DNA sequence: TGTGCCAGCAGTTCTACGACAGGGGGCTTCAGGTCACCCCTCCACTTT.

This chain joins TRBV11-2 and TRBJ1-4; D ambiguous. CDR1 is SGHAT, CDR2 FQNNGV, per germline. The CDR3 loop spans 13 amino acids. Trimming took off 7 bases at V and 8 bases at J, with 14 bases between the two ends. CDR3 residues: CASTGGIGEKLFF. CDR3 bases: TGTGCCAGCACTGGAGGGATCGGCGAAAAACTGTTTTTT.

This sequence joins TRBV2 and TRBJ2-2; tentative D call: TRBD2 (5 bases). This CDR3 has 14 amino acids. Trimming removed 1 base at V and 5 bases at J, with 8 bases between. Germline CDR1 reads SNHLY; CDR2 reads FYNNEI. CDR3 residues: CASSEVARTGELFF. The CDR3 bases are TGTGCCAGCAGTGAAGTAGCGAGGACCGGGGAGCTGTTTTTT.

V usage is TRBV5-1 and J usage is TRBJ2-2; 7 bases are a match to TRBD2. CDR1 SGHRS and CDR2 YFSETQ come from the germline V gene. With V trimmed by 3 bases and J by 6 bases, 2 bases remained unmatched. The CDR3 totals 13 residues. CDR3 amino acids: CASSWTSSGELFF. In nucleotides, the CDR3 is TGCGCCAGCAGCTGGACTAGTTCCGGGGAGCTGTTTTTT.

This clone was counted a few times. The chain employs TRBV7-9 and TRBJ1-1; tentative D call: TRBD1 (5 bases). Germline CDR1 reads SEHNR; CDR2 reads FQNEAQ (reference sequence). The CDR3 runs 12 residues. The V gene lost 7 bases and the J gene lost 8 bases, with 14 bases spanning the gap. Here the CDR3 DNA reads TGTGCCAGCACCTCTACAGGACGGGAAGCTTTCTTT. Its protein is CASTSTGREAFF.

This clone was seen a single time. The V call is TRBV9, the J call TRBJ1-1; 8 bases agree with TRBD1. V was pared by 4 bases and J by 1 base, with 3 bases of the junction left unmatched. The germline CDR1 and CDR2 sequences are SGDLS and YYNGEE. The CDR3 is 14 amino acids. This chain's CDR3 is CASSYGTGNTEAFF. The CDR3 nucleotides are TGTGCCAGCAGCTACGGGACAGGGAACACTGAAGCTTTCTTT.